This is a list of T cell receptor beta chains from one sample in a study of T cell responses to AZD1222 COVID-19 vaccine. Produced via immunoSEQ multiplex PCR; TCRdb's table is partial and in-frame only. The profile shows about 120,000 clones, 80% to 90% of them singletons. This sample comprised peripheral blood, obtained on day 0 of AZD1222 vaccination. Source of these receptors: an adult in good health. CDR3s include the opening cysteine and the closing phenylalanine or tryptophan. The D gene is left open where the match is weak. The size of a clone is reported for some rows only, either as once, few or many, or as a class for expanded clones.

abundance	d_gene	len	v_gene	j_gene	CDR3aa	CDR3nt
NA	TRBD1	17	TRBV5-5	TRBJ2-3	CASSLGTGGRWTDTQYF	TGTGCCAGCAGCCTAGGGACAGGGGGCCGGTGGACAGATACGCAGTATTTT
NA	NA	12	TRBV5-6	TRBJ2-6	CASTSGANVLTF	TGTGCCAGCACTTCTGGGGCCAACGTCCTGACTTTC
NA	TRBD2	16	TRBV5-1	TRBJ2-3	CASSPGLAASTDTQYF	TGCGCCAGCAGCCCAGGACTAGCAGCTAGCACAGATACGCAGTATTTT
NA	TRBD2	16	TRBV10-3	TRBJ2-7	CAIRTDMASGAYEQYF	TGTGCCATCAGAACAGATATGGCTAGCGGGGCCTACGAGCAGTACTTC
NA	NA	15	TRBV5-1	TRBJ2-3	CASSLPGASTDTQYF	TGCGCCAGCAGCTTGCCCGGCGCTAGCACAGATACGCAGTATTTT
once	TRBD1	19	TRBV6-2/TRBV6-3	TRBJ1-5	CASSYLPGQGTHSNQPQHF	TGTGCCAGCAGTTATCTACCGGGACAGGGGACCCATAGCAATCAGCCCCAGCATTTT
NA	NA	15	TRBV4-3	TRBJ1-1	CASSQSRGINTEAFF	TGCGCCAGCAGCCAAAGTCGCGGGATTAACACTGAAGCTTTCTTT
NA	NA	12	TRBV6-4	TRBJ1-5	CATDRRNQPQHF	TGTGCCACAGACAGGAGGAATCAGCCCCAGCATTTT
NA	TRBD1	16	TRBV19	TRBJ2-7	CASSKGTGVSAYEQYF	TGTGCCAGTAGTAAGGGGACAGGGGTCTCAGCCTACGAGCAGTACTTC
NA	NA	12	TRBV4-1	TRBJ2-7	CASSPWEQEQYF	TGCGCCAGCAGCCCTTGGGAGCAGGAGCAGTACTTC
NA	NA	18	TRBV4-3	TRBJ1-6	CASSQDGGPSSYNSPLHF	TGCGCCAGCAGCCAAGATGGGGGGCCGAGCTCCTATAATTCACCCCTCCACTTT
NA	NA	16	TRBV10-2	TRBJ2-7	CASSDPGLVRSYEQYF	TGCGCCAGCAGTGACCCAGGACTGGTGCGTTCATACGAGCAGTACTTC
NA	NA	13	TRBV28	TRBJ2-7	CASSYATLPTTDF	TGTGCCAGCAGTTACGCCACTCTCCCGACTACAGACTTC
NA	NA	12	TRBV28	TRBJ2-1	CASRTVRNEQFF	TGTGCCAGCAGAACAGTAAGGAATGAGCAGTTCTTC
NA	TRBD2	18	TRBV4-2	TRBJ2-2	CASSQDYDPPGGTGELFF	TGTGCCAGCAGCCAAGATTATGACCCCCCCGGGGGGACCGGGGAGCTGTTTTTT
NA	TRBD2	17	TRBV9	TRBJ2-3	CASSVDPSGRGTDTQYF	TGTGCCAGCAGCGTAGACCCGAGCGGGAGGGGAACAGATACGCAGTATTTT
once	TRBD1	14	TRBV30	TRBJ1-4	CAWSAGTGLEKLFF	TGTGCCTGGAGTGCCGGGACAGGGCTTGAAAAACTGTTTTTT
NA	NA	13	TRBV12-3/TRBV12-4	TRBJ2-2	CASSGDYTGELFF	TGTGCCAGCAGTGGGGATTACACCGGGGAGCTGTTTTTT
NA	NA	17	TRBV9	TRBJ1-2	CASSAMETLRTNYGYTF	TGTGCCAGCAGCGCAATGGAGACTCTCCGGACTAACTATGGCTACACCTTC
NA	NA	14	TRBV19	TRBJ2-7	CASTKTGLSYEQYF	TGTGCCAGTACCAAAACAGGGCTCTCCTACGAGCAGTACTTC
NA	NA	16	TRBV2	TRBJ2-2	CASRAARNPVTGELFF	TGTGCCAGCCGGGCCGCTCGGAACCCAGTCACCGGGGAGCTGTTTTTT
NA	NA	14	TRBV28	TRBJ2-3	CASSPSGSTDTQYF	TGTGCCAGCAGCCCGTCCGGGAGCACAGATACGCAGTATTTT
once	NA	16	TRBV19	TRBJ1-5	CASSSPSGGKNQPQHF	TGTGCCAGTAGCTCGCCATCCGGGGGAAAGAATCAGCCCCAGCATTTT
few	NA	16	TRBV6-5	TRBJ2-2	CASSLGQLGGAGELFF	TGTGCCAGCAGTTTAGGACAGCTGGGGGGGGCCGGGGAGCTGTTTTTT
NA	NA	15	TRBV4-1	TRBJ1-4	CASSQVPVGGEKLFF	TGCGCCAGCAGCCAAGTCCCGGTGGGAGGTGAAAAACTGTTTTTT
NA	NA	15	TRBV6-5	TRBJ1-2	CASSSLKVYNYGYTF	TGTGCCAGCAGTTCACTCAAGGTCTACAACTATGGCTACACCTTC